This TCR beta chain was sequenced in a study of shared clonotypes between healthy human individuals. Those who donated, Caucasian adults without exception, all lived in Nashville, Tennessee. Comments on this clone: Its matching antigen is unknown.

This CDR3 spans 17 amino acids. Trimming took 4 bases from V and 2 from J; bases not matched to a gene: 11. CDR1 is SGHNT, CDR2 YYREEE, per germline (reference sequence). The team ran DNA from unsorted PBMCs on ten immunoSEQ deep assay plates for sequencing. Only in-frame clones appear in the TCRdb table, and some are missing; sequencing was by immunoSEQ multiplex PCR. The repertoire holds roughly 510,000 clones, approximately 79% seen once, with roughly an eighth in the top ten. Findings and caveats of the study: The authors expected sequencing depth to affect clonotype sharing among donors.

The TCR was taken from a woman between 40 and 50 years old in good health. Some clones in this sample may be carry-over from other donors' samples. The sequenced sample consisted of PBMCs. The chain joins TRBV5-4 to TRBJ2-3, with 9 positions matching TRBD2. The CDR3 DNA follows: TGTGCCAGCAGCCTCCGGACTAGCGCCGAAGTCACAGATACGCAGTATTTT. The encoded protein is CASSLRTSAEVTDTQYF.